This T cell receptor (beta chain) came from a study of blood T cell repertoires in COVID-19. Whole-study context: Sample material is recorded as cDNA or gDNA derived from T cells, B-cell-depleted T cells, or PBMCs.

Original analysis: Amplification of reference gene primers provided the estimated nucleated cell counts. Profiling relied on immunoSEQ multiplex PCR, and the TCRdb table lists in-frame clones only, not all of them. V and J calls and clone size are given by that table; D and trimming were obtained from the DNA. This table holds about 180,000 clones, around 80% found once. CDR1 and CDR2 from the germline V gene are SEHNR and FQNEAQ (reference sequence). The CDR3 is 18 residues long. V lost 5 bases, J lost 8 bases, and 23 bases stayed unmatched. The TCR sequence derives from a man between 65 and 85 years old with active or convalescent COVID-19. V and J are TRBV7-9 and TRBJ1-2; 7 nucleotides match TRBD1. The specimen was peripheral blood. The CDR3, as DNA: TGTGCCAGCAGCCCACAGACAGGGCTGGAACGTTTGCTGGACGGCTACACCTTC. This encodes CASSPQTGLERLLDGYTF.